This is a list of T cell receptor beta chains from one sample in a study of beta chain features in type 1 diabetes. Sequencing used immunoSEQ multiplex PCR; TCRdb keeps in-frame clones, though not all of them. This repertoire shows around 44,000 clones, about 51% found once; its top ten account for around 2.1%. The sequenced sample was Tregs from blood. Receptor source: a woman between 18 and 29 years old in good health. CDR3s include the opening cysteine and the closing phenylalanine or tryptophan. Each record gives: V gene, J gene, clone size, D gene, CDR3 length, CDR3 DNA, CDR3 protein. The D gene is left open where the match is weak. Part of the rows lack a size; the others show once, few, many or a class for expanded clones.

v_gene: TRBV5-1; j_gene: TRBJ2-3; abundance: once; d_gene: TRBD2; len: 16; CDR3nt: TGCGCCAGCAGTAAGGGACTAGTCGGAGGCACAGATACGCAGTATTTT; CDR3aa: CASSKGLVGGTDTQYF
v_gene: TRBV9; j_gene: TRBJ2-1; abundance: .; d_gene: .; len: 18; CDR3nt: TGTGCCAGCAGCGTAGTGCCGGGAATGACAGGATATTACAATGAGCAGTTCTTC; CDR3aa: CASSVVPGMTGYYNEQFF
v_gene: TRBV4-3; j_gene: TRBJ2-1; abundance: .; d_gene: TRBD2; len: 16; CDR3nt: TGCGCCAGCAGCCAAGGACTAGCGGGCTCCTACAATGAGCAGTTCTTC; CDR3aa: CASSQGLAGSYNEQFF
v_gene: TRBV10-3; j_gene: TRBJ2-5; abundance: .; d_gene: TRBD1; len: 15; CDR3nt: TGTGCCATCAGTGAGTCAGGGACAGGTGGAGAGACCCAGTACTTC; CDR3aa: CAISESGTGGETQYF
v_gene: TRBV30; j_gene: TRBJ2-5; abundance: .; d_gene: TRBD1; len: 15; CDR3nt: TGTGCCTGGAGTGCCGGACAGGGAAAAGGAGAGACCCAGTACTTC; CDR3aa: CAWSAGQGKGETQYF
v_gene: TRBV10-3; j_gene: TRBJ2-1; abundance: medium-sized; d_gene: TRBD2; len: 15; CDR3nt: TGTGCCATCGGTTTGGGGCGGGAGGGGGGCAATGAGCAGTTCTTC; CDR3aa: CAIGLGREGGNEQFF
v_gene: TRBV11-1; j_gene: TRBJ2-7; abundance: .; d_gene: TRBD2; len: 15; CDR3nt: TGTGCCAGCAGCCCTCGTCCCGGGGGGGTCTACGAGCAGTACTTC; CDR3aa: CASSPRPGGVYEQYF
v_gene: TRBV30; j_gene: TRBJ1-2; abundance: .; d_gene: TRBD1; len: 14; CDR3nt: TGTGCCTGGAGTTTCGACAGGGGGAACTATGGCTACACCTTC; CDR3aa: CAWSFDRGNYGYTF
v_gene: TRBV5-1; j_gene: TRBJ2-5; abundance: .; d_gene: .; len: 11; CDR3nt: TGCGCCAGCAGGCTAGCGGAGACCCAGTACTTC; CDR3aa: CASRLAETQYF
v_gene: TRBV7-8; j_gene: TRBJ1-5; abundance: .; d_gene: .; len: 18; CDR3nt: TGTGCCAGCAGCTTAGATCCCCTACGACAGGAACGAAATCAGCCCCAGCATTTT; CDR3aa: CASSLDPLRQERNQPQHF
v_gene: TRBV5-1; j_gene: TRBJ2-1; abundance: .; d_gene: TRBD2; len: 17; CDR3nt: TGCGCCAGCAGCTCAAAAACGGGGCTAGCGGACTACAATGAGCAGTTCTTC; CDR3aa: CASSSKTGLADYNEQFF
v_gene: TRBV15; j_gene: TRBJ2-3; abundance: .; d_gene: TRBD2; len: 15; CDR3nt: TGTGCCACCAGCTGGACTAGCGGATTCACAGATACGCAGTATTTT; CDR3aa: CATSWTSGFTDTQYF
v_gene: TRBV7-8; j_gene: TRBJ2-5; abundance: few; d_gene: .; len: 11; CDR3nt: TGTGCCAGCAGCATACAAGAGACCCAGTACTTC; CDR3aa: CASSIQETQYF
v_gene: TRBV5-1; j_gene: TRBJ2-7; abundance: .; d_gene: .; len: 14; CDR3nt: TGCGCCAGCAGCGAAGGGGGGGGCTTCTACGAGCAGTACTTC; CDR3aa: CASSEGGGFYEQYF
v_gene: TRBV28; j_gene: TRBJ2-4; abundance: .; d_gene: .; len: 15; CDR3nt: TGTGCCAGCAGTTTACAGGGTCTAGCCAAAAACATTCAGTACTTC; CDR3aa: CASSLQGLAKNIQYF
v_gene: TRBV27; j_gene: TRBJ2-1; abundance: few; d_gene: TRBD1; len: 17; CDR3nt: TGTGCCAGCAGTTATCGGGACAGCTCCAGCTCCTACAATGAGCAGTTCTTC; CDR3aa: CASSYRDSSSSYNEQFF
v_gene: TRBV19; j_gene: TRBJ1-2; abundance: .; d_gene: .; len: 13; CDR3nt: TGTGCCAGTAGTCGCGGTGGAAACTATGGCTACACCTTC; CDR3aa: CASSRGGNYGYTF
v_gene: TRBV11-2; j_gene: TRBJ2-2; abundance: .; d_gene: .; len: 15; CDR3nt: TGTGCCAGCAGCTTAAGACAGCTGAACACCGGGGAGCTGTTTTTT; CDR3aa: CASSLRQLNTGELFF
v_gene: TRBV27; j_gene: TRBJ2-5; abundance: .; d_gene: TRBD1; len: 15; CDR3nt: TGTGCCAGCAGCTATTACAGGGGGCGAGGGGAGACCCAGTACTTC; CDR3aa: CASSYYRGRGETQYF
v_gene: TRBV5-1; j_gene: TRBJ2-4; abundance: few; d_gene: .; len: 17; CDR3nt: TGCGCCAGCAGCTTGGATGTGGGGAGTGGGGCCAAAAACATTCAGTACTTC; CDR3aa: CASSLDVGSGAKNIQYF
v_gene: TRBV29-1; j_gene: TRBJ2-7; abundance: .; d_gene: .; len: 13; CDR3nt: TGCAGCGTCGCTGGGGACTTAGCCGGCGAGCAGTACTTC; CDR3aa: CSVAGDLAGEQYF
v_gene: TRBV7-2; j_gene: TRBJ2-3; abundance: .; d_gene: TRBD2; len: 16; CDR3nt: TGTGCCAGCAGCTTAGCGGGCATAGCGGGTCCAGATACGCAGTATTTT; CDR3aa: CASSLAGIAGPDTQYF
v_gene: TRBV6-5; j_gene: TRBJ2-2; abundance: .; d_gene: .; len: 15; CDR3nt: TGTGCCAGCAGTTACTCGCACAGCTACACCGGGGAGCTGTTTTTT; CDR3aa: CASSYSHSYTGELFF
v_gene: TRBV11-2; j_gene: TRBJ2-7; abundance: .; d_gene: .; len: 14; CDR3nt: TGTGCCAGCAGCTCAATGGGCACCTCCTACGAGCAGTACTTC; CDR3aa: CASSSMGTSYEQYF
v_gene: TRBV5-5; j_gene: TRBJ2-7; abundance: .; d_gene: TRBD2; len: 15; CDR3nt: TGTGCCAGCAGCCCGGGACTAGCGGAAACCTACGAGCAGTACTTC; CDR3aa: CASSPGLAETYEQYF
v_gene: TRBV30; j_gene: TRBJ2-1; abundance: .; d_gene: TRBD2; len: 14; CDR3nt: TGTGCCTGGAGGGTAGCGGGAGTGGACAATGAGCAGTTCTTC; CDR3aa: CAWRVAGVDNEQFF
v_gene: TRBV10-3; j_gene: TRBJ1-1; abundance: few; d_gene: .; len: 14; CDR3nt: TGTGCCATCAGTGCGGGCGGGAGGAACACTGAAGCTTTCTTT; CDR3aa: CAISAGGRNTEAFF
v_gene: TRBV25-1; j_gene: TRBJ2-3; abundance: .; d_gene: .; len: 13; CDR3nt: TGTGCCAGCAGTTGGACTGTCACAGATACGCAGTATTTT; CDR3aa: CASSWTVTDTQYF
v_gene: TRBV27; j_gene: TRBJ1-4; abundance: .; d_gene: .; len: 17; CDR3nt: TGTGCCAGCAGTTCGGGGAGGACTTTTGCAACTAATGAAAAACTGTTTTTT; CDR3aa: CASSSGRTFATNEKLFF
v_gene: TRBV7-9; j_gene: TRBJ2-1; abundance: .; d_gene: TRBD2; len: 19; CDR3nt: TGTGCCAGCAGCTTTAGCCAGGGTCTAGCGGGTGGAACCTACAATGAGCAGTTCTTC; CDR3aa: CASSFSQGLAGGTYNEQFF
v_gene: TRBV28; j_gene: TRBJ2-1; abundance: once; d_gene: TRBD1; len: 14; CDR3nt: TGTGCCAGCAGTGCACAGGGGGCCTACAATGAGCAGTTCTTC; CDR3aa: CASSAQGAYNEQFF
v_gene: TRBV5-8; j_gene: TRBJ1-2; abundance: .; d_gene: .; len: 13; CDR3nt: TGTGCCAGCAGCTTGTTCAGGGATGTTGGCTACACCTTC; CDR3aa: CASSLFRDVGYTF
v_gene: TRBV4-1; j_gene: TRBJ2-7; abundance: .; d_gene: TRBD2; len: 17; CDR3nt: TGCGCCAGCAGCCAAGACCGGACTAGCGGAAGCTCCTACGAGCAGTACTTC; CDR3aa: CASSQDRTSGSSYEQYF
v_gene: TRBV5-6; j_gene: TRBJ1-2; abundance: .; d_gene: .; len: 18; CDR3nt: TGTGCCAGCAGCTTGTTTGGGCAGGTTTCCCACGTGTATTATGGCTACACCTTC; CDR3aa: CASSLFGQVSHVYYGYTF
v_gene: TRBV7-9; j_gene: TRBJ2-5; abundance: .; d_gene: TRBD1; len: 17; CDR3nt: TGTGCCAGCAGCAGCCCGGGACAGGTCATATTCCAAGAGACCCAGTACTTC; CDR3aa: CASSSPGQVIFQETQYF
v_gene: TRBV6-6; j_gene: TRBJ2-4; abundance: .; d_gene: TRBD2; len: 12; CDR3nt: TGTGCCAGCACGCTAACTAGCGTGGGTTTCTACTTC; CDR3aa: CASTLTSVGFYF
v_gene: TRBV18; j_gene: TRBJ2-7; abundance: .; d_gene: .; len: 16; CDR3nt: TGTGCCAGCTCACCTCCTCAAGACAGTACCTCCTACGAGCAGTACTTC; CDR3aa: CASSPPQDSTSYEQYF
v_gene: TRBV18; j_gene: TRBJ2-1; abundance: few; d_gene: .; len: 14; CDR3nt: TGTGCCAGCTCACCAGGGAGGGGGAGCCATGAGCAGTTCTTC; CDR3aa: CASSPGRGSHEQFF
v_gene: TRBV9; j_gene: TRBJ1-1; abundance: few; d_gene: .; len: 13; CDR3nt: TGTGCCAGCAGCGTTGACATGAACACTGAAGCTTTCTTT; CDR3aa: CASSVDMNTEAFF
v_gene: TRBV7-2; j_gene: TRBJ2-2; abundance: few; d_gene: TRBD2; len: 15; CDR3nt: TGTGCCAGCAGCTCGGTAGCGGGAGTCACCGGGGAGCTGTTTTTT; CDR3aa: CASSSVAGVTGELFF